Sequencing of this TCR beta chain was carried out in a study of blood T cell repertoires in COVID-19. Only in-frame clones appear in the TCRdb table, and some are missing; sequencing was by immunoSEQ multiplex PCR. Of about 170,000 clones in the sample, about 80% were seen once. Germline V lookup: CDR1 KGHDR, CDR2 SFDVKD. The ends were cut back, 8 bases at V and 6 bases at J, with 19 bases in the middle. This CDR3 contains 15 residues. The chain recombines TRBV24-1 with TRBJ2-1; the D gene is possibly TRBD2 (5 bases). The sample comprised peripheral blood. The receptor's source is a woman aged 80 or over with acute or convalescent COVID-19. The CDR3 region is CATIEGTKPCNEQFF. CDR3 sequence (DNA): TGTGCCACCATCGAGGGAACGAAACCTTGCAATGAGCAGTTCTTC.